This paragraph reports one T cell receptor (beta chain). The antigen remains undetermined. The entry originates in a study of OX40 agonist ivuxolimab in advanced cancers. Study-wide background: One patient with hepatocellular carcinoma and two with cutaneous melanoma, three in all, had partial responses.

Repertoires were generated with immunoSEQ multiplex PCR, while TCRdb's copy carries only in-frame clones and drops some. Seen here are around 15,000 clones, 75% to 85% observed once, and the top ten hold around 12%. Study-wide points: At 0.1 to 3.0 mg/kg and by week 6, clonal expansion occurred in CD4+ and CD8+ blood T cells. Near-lowest levels of clonal expansion characterized partial responders at 0.1-3.0 mg/kg.

This CDR3 region has 15 residues. Germline loops: CDR1 MDHEN, CDR2 SYDVKM. The J segment lost 5 bases and the V segment lost 5 bases, leaving 7 bases of the junction unmatched. The V gene is TRBV28, the J gene TRBJ2-3; 10 bases are shared with TRBD1. The TCR sequence derives from an adult with an advanced solid tumor such as melanoma, head and neck, liver or kidney cancer. Here the sequenced sample was CD4+ or CD8+ T cells sorted from blood, taken in a trial of the OX40 agonist ivuxolimab. This CDR3 reads CASSRGTGAGDTQYF. The DNA of the CDR3 is TGTGCCAGCAGTCGCGGGACAGGGGCGGGAGATACGCAGTATTTT. Full variable domain (missing parts from reference TRBV28 and TRBJ2-3): DVKVTQSSRYLVKRTGEKVFLECVQDMDHENMFWYRQDPGLGLRLIYFSYDVKMKEKGDIPEGYSVSREKKERFSLILESASTNQTSMYLCASSRGTGAGDTQYFGPGTRLTVL.